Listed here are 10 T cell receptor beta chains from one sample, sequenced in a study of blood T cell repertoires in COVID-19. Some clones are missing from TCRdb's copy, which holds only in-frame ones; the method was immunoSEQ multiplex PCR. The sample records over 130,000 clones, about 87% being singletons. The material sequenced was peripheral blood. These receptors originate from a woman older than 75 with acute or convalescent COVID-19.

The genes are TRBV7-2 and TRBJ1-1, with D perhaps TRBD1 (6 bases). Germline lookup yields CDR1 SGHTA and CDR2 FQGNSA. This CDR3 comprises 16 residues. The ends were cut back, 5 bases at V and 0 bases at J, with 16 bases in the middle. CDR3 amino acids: CASSVLTGSVNTEAFF. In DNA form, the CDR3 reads TGTGCCAGCAGCGTACTAACAGGGTCTGTGAACACTGAAGCTTTCTTT.

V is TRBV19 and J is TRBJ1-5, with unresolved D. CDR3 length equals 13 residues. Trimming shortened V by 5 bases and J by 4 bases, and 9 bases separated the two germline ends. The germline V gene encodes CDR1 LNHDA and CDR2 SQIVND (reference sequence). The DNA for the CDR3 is TGTGCCAGTAGTCCCGGCGGGAATCAGCCCCAGCATTTT. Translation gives CASSPGGNQPQHF.

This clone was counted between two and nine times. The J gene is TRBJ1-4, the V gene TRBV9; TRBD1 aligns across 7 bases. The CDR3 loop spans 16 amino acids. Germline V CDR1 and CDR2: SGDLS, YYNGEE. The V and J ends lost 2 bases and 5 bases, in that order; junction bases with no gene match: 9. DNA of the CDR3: TGTGCCAGCAGCGTTAGCCCGGGACAGCCAAATGAAAAACTGTTTTTT. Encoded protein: CASSVSPGQPNEKLFF.

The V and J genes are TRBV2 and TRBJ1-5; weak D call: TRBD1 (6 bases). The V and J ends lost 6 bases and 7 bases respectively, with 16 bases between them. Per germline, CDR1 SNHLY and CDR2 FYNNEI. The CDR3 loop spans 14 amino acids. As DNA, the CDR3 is TGTGCCAGCAGGAGAGGGGGGGCTCAGCAGCCCCAGCATTTT. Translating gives CASRRGGAQQPQHF. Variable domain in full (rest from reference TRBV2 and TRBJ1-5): EPEVTQTPSHQVTQMGQEVILRCVPISNHLYFYWYRQILGQKVEFLVSFYNNEISEKSEIFDDQFSVERPDGSNFTLKIRSTKLEDSAMYFCASRRGGAQQPQHFGDGTRLSIL.

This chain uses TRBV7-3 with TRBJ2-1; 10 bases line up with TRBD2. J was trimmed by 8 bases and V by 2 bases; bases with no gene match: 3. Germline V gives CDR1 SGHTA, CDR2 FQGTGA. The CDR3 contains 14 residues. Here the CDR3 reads CASSLGLAGDEQFF. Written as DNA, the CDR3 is TGTGCCAGCAGCTTAGGTCTAGCGGGGGATGAGCAGTTCTTC. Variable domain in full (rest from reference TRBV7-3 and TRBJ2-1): GAGVSQTPSNKVTEKGKYVELRCDPISGHTALYWYRQSLGQGPEFLIYFQGTGAADDSGLPNDRFFAVRPEGSVSTLKIQRTERGDSAVYLCASSLGLAGDEQFFGPGTRLTVL.

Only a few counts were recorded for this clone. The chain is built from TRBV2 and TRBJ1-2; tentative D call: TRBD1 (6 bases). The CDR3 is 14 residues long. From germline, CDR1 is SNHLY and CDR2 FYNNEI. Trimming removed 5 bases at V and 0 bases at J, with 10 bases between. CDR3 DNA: TGTGCCAGCAGTCAACAGGGACCTAACTATGGCTACACCTTC. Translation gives CASSQQGPNYGYTF.

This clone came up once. The CDR3: CASSVSLQYGYTF. The CDR3 DNA reads as TGTGCCAGCAGCGTGTCCCTTCAGTATGGCTACACCTTC. The rearrangement uses TRBV9 and TRBJ1-2; D uncertain. This CDR3 comprises 13 residues. Trimming cost V 2 bases and J 5 bases, with 10 bases left between them. Germline V gene sequence: CDR1 SGDLS, CDR2 YYNGEE.

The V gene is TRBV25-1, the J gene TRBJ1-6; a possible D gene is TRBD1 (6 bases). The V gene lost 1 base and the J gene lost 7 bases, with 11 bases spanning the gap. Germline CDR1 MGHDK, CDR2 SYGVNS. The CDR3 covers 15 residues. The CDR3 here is CASSEFRGGNSPLHF. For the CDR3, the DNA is TGTGCCAGCAGTGAATTCAGGGGTGGGAATTCACCCCTCCACTTT.

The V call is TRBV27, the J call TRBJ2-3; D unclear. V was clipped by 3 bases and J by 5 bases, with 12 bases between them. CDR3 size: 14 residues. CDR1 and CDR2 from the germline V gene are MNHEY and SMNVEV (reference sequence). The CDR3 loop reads CASSFLGPGDTQYF. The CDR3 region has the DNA TGTGCCAGCAGTTTTCTCGGCCCGGGAGATACGCAGTATTTT.

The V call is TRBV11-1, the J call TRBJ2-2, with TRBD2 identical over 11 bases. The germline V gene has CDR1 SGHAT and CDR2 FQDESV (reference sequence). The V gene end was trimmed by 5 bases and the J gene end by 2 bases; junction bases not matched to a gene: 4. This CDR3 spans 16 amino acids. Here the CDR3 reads CASSRLAGGNTGELFF. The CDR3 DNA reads TGTGCCAGCAGCCGTCTAGCGGGGGGAAACACCGGGGAGCTGTTTTTT.